This TCR beta chain was sequenced in a study of blood T cell repertoires in COVID-19. This table comes from immunoSEQ multiplex PCR, and its TCRdb copy is limited to in-frame clones, with some not included. The table records some 74,000 clones, about 80% of them present only once. Trimming took off 3 bases at V and 4 bases at J, with 24 bases between the two ends. Germline CDR1 is SGHVS and CDR2 is FQNEAQ. This CDR3 is built from 18 residues. This rearrangement joins TRBV7-8 to TRBJ1-2, with a tentative D call TRBD1 (5 bases). This clonotype was obtained from a man older than 75 with acute or convalescent COVID-19. Sequencing used peripheral blood. CDR3 bases: TGTGCCAGCAGCTTTCTTCGTACAGGTGTTCAAACCCGCTATGGCTACACCTTC. Encoded protein: CASSFLRTGVQTRYGYTF.